This TCR beta chain was retrieved from a study of blood T cell repertoires in COVID-19. As originally analysed: Amplification of reference gene primers was used by the study to estimate nucleated cell counts. Assay: immunoSEQ multiplex PCR; the TCRdb copy retains only in-frame clones and omits some. The V and J calls and clone size come from that table; D and trimming were worked out from the DNA. The profile shows 120,000 to 150,000 clones, around 88% of them singletons. V was clipped by 0 bases and J by 3 bases; unmatched bases: 8. There are 18 residues in the CDR3. From germline, CDR1 is LGHNA and CDR2 YNFKEQ.

The V and J genes are TRBV4-2 and TRBJ2-7; the match to TRBD2 covers 13 bases. This clonotype was sampled from a woman aged 60 to 75 with acute or convalescent COVID-19. The sample consisted of peripheral blood. CDR3 amino acids: CASSQELGGLAGNYEQYF. CDR3 sequence (DNA): TGTGCCAGCAGCCAAGAATTAGGGGGACTAGCGGGGAACTACGAGCAGTACTTC.